This T cell receptor beta chain was sequenced in a study of blood T cells in healthy people across ages. The germline V and J ends were trimmed by 3 bases and 10 bases, with 10 bases remaining between them. Germline lookup yields CDR1 LGHDT and CDR2 YNNKEL (reference sequence). The CDR3 is 12 residues long. Using a J-beta primer mix together with a sample-barcoded 5' primer, a second PCR was run for roughly 7 to 12 cycles. Via MiXCR, TCRdb re-called the 5' RACE reads, giving one row per CDR3 protein. The sample consists of 750,000 or so distinct CDR3 sequences, roughly 25% of them appearing once. The same data also contributed to another study, on T cells of mothers and their children.

The TCR originated in a boy between 10 and 17 years old in good health. Source material: blood. V gene TRBV3-1 combines with J gene TRBJ2-1; perhaps TRBD2 as D (6 bases). The CDR3 DNA is TGTGCCAGCAGCCAGACGAGCGGGGAGCAGTTCTTC. It is translated as CASSQTSGEQFF.